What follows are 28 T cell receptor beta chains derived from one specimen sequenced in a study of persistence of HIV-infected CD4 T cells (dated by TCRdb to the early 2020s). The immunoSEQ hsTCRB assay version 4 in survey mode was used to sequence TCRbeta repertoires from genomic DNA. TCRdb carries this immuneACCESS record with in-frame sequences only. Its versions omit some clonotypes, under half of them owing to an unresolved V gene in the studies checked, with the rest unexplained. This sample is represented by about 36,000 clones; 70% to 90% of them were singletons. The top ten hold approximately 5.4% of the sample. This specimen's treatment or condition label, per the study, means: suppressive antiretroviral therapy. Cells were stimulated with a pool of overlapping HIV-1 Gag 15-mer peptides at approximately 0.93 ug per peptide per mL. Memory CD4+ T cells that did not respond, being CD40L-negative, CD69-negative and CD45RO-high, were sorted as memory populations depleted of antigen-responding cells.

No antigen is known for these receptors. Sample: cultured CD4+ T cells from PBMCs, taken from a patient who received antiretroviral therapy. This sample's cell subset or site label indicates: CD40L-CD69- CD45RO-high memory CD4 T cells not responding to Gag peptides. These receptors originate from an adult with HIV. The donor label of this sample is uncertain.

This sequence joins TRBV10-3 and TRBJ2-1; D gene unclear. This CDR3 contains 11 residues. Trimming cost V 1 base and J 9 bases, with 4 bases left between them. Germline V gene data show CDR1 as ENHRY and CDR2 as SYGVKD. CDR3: CAISEWIEQFF. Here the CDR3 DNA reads TGTGCCATCAGTGAGTGGATTGAGCAGTTCTTC.

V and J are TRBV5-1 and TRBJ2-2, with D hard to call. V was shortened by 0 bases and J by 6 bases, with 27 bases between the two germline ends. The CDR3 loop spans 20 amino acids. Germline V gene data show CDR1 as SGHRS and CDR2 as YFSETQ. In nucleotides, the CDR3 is TGCGCCAGCAGCTTGGGAAAGGAAGTAAGTAAGAGTAGAAGGTCCGGGGAGCTGTTTTTT. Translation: CASSLGKEVSKSRRSGELFF.

CDR3 sequence: CASSQLYEQYF. CDR3 in DNA: TGTGCCAGCAGCCAGCTATACGAGCAGTACTTC. The rearrangement uses TRBV3-1 (or the pseudogene TRBV3-2) and TRBJ2-7; no firm D call. The CDR3 is 11 amino acids. Germline V lookup: CDR1 LGHDT, CDR2 YNNKEL (reference sequence). The V and J ends lost 3 bases and 4 bases respectively, with 4 bases between them.

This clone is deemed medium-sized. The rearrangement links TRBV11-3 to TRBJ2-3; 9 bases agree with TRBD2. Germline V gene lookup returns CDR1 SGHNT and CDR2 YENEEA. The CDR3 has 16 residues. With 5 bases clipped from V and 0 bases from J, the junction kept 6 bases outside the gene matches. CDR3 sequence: CASSLSGGASTDTQYF. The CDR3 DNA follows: TGTGCCAGCAGCCTTAGCGGGGGTGCTAGCACAGATACGCAGTATTTT.

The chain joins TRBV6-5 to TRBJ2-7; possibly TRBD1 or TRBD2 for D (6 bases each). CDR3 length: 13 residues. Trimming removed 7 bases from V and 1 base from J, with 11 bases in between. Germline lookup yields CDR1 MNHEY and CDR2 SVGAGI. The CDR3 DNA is TGTGCCAGCACCCGAGGGGGGTCCTACGAGCAGTACTTC. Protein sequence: CASTRGGSYEQYF.

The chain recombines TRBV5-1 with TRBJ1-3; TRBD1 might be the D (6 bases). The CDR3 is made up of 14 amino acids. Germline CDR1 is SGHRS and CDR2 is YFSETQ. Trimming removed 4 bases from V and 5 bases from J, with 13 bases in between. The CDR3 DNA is TGCGCCAGCAGCGTTTGGGGGGCGAGAAACACCATATATTTT. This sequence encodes CASSVWGARNTIYF. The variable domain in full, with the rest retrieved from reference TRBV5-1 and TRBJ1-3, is KAGVTQTPRYLIKTRGQQVTLSCSPISGHRSVSWYQQTPGQGLQFLFEYFSETQRNKGNFPGRFSGRQFSNSRSEMNVSTLELGDSALYLCASSVWGARNTIYFGEGSWLTVV.

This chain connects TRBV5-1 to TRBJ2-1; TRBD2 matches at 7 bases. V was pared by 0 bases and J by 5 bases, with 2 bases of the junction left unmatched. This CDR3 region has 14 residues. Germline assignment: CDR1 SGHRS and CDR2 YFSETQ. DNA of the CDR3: TGCGCCAGCAGCTTGGGGACTAGGAACAATGAGCAGTTCTTC. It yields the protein CASSLGTRNNEQFF. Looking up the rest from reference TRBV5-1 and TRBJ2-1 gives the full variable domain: KAGVTQTPRYLIKTRGQQVTLSCSPISGHRSVSWYQQTPGQGLQFLFEYFSETQRNKGNFPGRFSGRQFSNSRSEMNVSTLELGDSALYLCASSLGTRNNEQFFGPGTRLTVL.

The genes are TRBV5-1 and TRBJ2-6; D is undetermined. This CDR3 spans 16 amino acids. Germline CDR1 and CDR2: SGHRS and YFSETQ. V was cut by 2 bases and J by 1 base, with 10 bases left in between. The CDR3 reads CASSFSQASGANVLTF. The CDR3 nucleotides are TGCGCCAGCAGCTTTTCGCAGGCGTCTGGGGCCAACGTCCTGACTTTC.

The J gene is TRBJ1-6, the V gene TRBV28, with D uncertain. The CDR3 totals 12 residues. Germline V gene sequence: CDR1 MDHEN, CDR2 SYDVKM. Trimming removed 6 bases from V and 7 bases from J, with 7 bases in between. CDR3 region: CASRQTNSPLHF. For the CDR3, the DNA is TGTGCCAGCAGACAGACAAATTCACCCCTCCACTTT.

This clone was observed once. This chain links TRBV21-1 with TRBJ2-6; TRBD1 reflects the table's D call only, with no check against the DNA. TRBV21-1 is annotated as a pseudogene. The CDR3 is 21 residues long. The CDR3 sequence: CASSRTGSYFLLSSGANVLTF. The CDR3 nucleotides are TGTGCCAGCAGCAGGACAGGGAGTTATTTTTTGTTGAGCTCTGGGGCCAACGTCCTGACTTTC.

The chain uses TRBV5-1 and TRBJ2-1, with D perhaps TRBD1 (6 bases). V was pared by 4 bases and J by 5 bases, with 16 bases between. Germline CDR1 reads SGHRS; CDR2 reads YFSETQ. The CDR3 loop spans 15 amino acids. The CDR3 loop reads CASSHLRDTNNEQFF. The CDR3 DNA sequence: TGCGCCAGCAGCCATCTTCGGGACACTAACAATGAGCAGTTCTTC.

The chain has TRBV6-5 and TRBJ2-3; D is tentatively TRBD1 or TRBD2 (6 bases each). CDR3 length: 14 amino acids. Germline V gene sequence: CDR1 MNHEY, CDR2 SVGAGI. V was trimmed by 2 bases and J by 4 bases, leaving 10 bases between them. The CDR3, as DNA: TGTGCCAGCAGTTACGGGGGGCACGCAGATACGCAGTATTTT. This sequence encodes CASSYGGHADTQYF.

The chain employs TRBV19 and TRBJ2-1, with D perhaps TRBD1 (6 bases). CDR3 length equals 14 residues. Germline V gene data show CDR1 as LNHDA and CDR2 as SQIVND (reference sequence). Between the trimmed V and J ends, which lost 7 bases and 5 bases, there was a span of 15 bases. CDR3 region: CASNVGAWNNEQFF. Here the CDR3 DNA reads TGTGCCAGTAATGTGGGGGCCTGGAACAATGAGCAGTTCTTC. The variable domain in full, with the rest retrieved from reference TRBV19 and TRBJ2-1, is DGGITQSPKYLFRKEGQNVTLSCEQNLNHDAMYWYRQDPGQGLRLIYYSQIVNDFQKGDIAEGYSVSREKKESFPLTVTSAQKNPTAFYLCASNVGAWNNEQFFGPGTRLTVL.

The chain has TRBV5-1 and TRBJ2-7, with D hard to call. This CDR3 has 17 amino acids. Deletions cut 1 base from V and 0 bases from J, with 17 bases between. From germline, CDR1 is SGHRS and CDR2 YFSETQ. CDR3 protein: CASSLLSEASSSYEQYF. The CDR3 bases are TGCGCCAGCAGCTTGCTTAGTGAGGCCTCCAGCTCCTACGAGCAGTACTTC. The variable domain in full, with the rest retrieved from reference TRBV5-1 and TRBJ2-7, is KAGVTQTPRYLIKTRGQQVTLSCSPISGHRSVSWYQQTPGQGLQFLFEYFSETQRNKGNFPGRFSGRQFSNSRSEMNVSTLELGDSALYLCASSLLSEASSSYEQYFGPGTRLTVT.

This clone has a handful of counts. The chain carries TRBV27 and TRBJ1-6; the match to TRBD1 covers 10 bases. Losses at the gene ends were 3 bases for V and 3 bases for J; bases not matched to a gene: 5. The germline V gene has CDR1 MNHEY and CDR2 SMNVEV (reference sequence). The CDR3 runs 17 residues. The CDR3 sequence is CASSFSGTGVYNSPLHF. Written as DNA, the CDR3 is TGTGCCAGCAGTTTTTCCGGGACAGGGGTCTATAATTCACCCCTCCACTTT.

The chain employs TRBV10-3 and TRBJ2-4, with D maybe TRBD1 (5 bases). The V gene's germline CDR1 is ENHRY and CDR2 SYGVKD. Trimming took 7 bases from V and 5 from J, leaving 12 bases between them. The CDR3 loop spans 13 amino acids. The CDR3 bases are TGTGCCATCAAAGGGCAGGGTGAAAACATTCAGTACTTC. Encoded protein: CAIKGQGENIQYF.

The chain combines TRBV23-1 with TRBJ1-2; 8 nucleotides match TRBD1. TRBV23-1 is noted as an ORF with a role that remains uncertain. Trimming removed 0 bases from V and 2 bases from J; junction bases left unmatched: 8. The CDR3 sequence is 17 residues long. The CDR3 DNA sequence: TGCGCCAGCAGTCAATCTCTCCCCCGACAGGGGAACTATGGCTACACCTTC. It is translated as CASSQSLPRQGNYGYTF.

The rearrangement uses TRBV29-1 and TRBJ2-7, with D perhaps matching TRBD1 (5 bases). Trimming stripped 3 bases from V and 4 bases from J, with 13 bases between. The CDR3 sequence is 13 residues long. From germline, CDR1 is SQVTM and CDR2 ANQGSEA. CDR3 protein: CSVDGQGQYEQYF. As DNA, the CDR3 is TGCAGCGTTGATGGGCAGGGTCAGTACGAGCAGTACTTC.

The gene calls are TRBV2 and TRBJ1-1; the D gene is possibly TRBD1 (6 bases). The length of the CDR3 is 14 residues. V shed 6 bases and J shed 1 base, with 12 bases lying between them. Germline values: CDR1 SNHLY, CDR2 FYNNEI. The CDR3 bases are TGTGCCAGCAGGATACAGGGCTCGAACACTGAAGCTTTCTTT. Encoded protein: CASRIQGSNTEAFF.

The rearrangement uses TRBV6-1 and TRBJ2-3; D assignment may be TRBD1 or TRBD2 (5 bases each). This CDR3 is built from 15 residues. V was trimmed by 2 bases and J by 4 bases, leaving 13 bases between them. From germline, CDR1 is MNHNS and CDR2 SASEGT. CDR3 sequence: CASSERGAWADTQYF. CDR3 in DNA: TGTGCCAGCAGTGAACGAGGGGCATGGGCAGATACGCAGTATTTT.

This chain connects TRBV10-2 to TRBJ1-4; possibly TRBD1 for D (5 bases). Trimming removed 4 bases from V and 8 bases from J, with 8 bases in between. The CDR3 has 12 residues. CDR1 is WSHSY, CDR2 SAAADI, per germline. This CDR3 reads CASSGGEEKLFF. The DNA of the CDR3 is TGCGCCAGCAGTGGGGGGGAAGAAAAACTGTTTTTT.

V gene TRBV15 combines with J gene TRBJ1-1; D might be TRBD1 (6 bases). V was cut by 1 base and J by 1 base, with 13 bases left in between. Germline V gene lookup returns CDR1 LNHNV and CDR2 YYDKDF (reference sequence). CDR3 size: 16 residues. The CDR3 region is CATSRATGSGNTEAFF. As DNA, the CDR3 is TGTGCCACCAGCAGAGCTACAGGGTCGGGGAACACTGAAGCTTTCTTT.

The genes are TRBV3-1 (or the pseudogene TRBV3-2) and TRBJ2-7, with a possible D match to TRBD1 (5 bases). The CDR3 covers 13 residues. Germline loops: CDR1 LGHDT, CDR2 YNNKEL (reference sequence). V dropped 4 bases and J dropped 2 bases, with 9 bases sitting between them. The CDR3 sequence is CASSPQVPYEQYF. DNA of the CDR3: TGTGCCAGCAGCCCACAGGTCCCCTACGAGCAGTACTTC.

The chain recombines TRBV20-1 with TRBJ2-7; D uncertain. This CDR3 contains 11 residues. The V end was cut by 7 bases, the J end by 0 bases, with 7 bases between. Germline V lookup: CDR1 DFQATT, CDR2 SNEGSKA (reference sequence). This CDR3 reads CSGESSYEQYF. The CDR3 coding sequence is TGCAGTGGGGAATCCTCCTACGAGCAGTACTTC.

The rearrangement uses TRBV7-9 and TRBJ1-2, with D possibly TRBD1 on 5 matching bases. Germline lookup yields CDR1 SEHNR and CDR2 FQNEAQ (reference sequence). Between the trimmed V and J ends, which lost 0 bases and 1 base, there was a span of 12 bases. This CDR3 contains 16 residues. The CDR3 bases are TGTGCCAGCAGCTTAGCAACGACAGAGGATAACTATGGCTACACCTTC. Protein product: CASSLATTEDNYGYTF.

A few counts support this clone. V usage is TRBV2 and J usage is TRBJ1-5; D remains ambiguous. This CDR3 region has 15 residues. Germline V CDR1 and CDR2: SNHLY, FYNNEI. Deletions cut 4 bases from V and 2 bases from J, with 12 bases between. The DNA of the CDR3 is TGTGCCAGCAGTGTGGCCCGGCCGGGCAATCAGCCCCAGCATTTT. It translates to CASSVARPGNQPQHF.

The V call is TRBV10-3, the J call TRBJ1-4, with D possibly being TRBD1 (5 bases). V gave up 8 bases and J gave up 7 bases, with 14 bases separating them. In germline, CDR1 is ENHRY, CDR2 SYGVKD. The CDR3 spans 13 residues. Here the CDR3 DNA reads TGTGCCATCGGTCAGGGAATGGGTGAAAAACTGTTTTTT. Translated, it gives CAIGQGMGEKLFF.

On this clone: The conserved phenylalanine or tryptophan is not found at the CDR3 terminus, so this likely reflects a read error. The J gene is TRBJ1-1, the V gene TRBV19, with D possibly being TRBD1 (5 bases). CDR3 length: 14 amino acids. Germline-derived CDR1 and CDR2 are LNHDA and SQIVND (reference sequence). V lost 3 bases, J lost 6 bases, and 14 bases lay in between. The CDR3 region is CASSMDKGRAEAFL. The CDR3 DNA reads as TGTGCCAGTAGTATGGATAAGGGGCGGGCTGAAGCTTTCCTT.